One T cell receptor (beta chain) is described in this entry. Its antigen is not identified. This entry comes from a study of cytomegalovirus exposure and HLA in healthy donors. Study-level findings and limits: Segments of the TCR beta V type were, in most cases, productive about 87% or about 30% of the time in an earlier analysis. Presence/absence analyses treated sequencing depth as roughly uniform across donors.

Use of 60 Vbeta and 13 Jbeta primers characterized the PCR. Method: immunoSEQ multiplex PCR; TCRdb's copy keeps in-frame clones and lacks some. Of fewer than 65,000 clones in the sample, roughly 85% were seen once. Sequencing was carried out using PBMCs. This TCR came from a man aged 25 to 45 in good health and CMV-seronegative.

The CDR3 loop reads CASSIFGGGGDYGYTF. Written as DNA, the CDR3 is TGTGCCAGTAGTATTTTCGGTGGTGGAGGGGACTATGGCTACACCTTC. V usage is TRBV19 and J usage is TRBJ1-2; D might be TRBD1 (5 bases). Trimming left V 3 bases short and J 3 bases short, with 17 bases between. CDR1 LNHDA and CDR2 SQIVND come from the germline V gene (reference sequence). CDR3 length: 16 amino acids. Looking up the rest from reference TRBV19 and TRBJ1-2 gives the full variable domain: DGGITQSPKYLFRKEGQNVTLSCEQNLNHDAMYWYRQDPGQGLRLIYYSQIVNDFQKGDIAEGYSVSREKKESFPLTVTSAQKNPTAFYLCASSIFGGGGDYGYTFGSGTRLTVV.